A selection of T cell receptor beta chains follows, all from one sample in a study of blood T cell repertoires in COVID-19. Using immunoSEQ multiplex PCR, the repertoire was profiled, and TCRdb retains in-frame clones only, with some absent. The profile covers roughly 250,000 clones, with 75% to 90% appearing a single time and over 2% taken by the ten largest. Sequenced: PBMCs or T cells enriched from blood (not recorded which). Receptors were obtained from a woman under 30 who had recovered from COVID-19. The CDR3 runs from the conserved cysteine through the conserved F or W. A D gene is named only where the DNA matches it firmly. Clone size, where shown, is once, few, many, or a class for clones that have expanded.

j_gene | v_gene | abundance | d_gene | CDR3aa | CDR3nt
TRBJ1-2 | TRBV6-5 | NA | TRBD1 | CASSGQGSGYTF | TGTGCCAGCAGCGGACAGGGAAGTGGCTACACCTTC
TRBJ2-7 | TRBV5-5 | NA | NA | CASSPADSSYEQYF | TGTGCCAGCAGCCCTGCAGACAGCTCCTACGAGCAGTACTTC
TRBJ2-3 | TRBV5-1 | NA | NA | CASSLGTQAFTDTQYF | TGCGCCAGCAGCTTGGGGACACAGGCTTTCACAGATACGCAGTATTTT
TRBJ1-2 | TRBV24-1 | NA | NA | CATTDSTNYGYTF | TGTGCCACCACCGACAGCACCAACTATGGCTACACCTTC
TRBJ2-3 | TRBV5-1 | NA | TRBD2 | CASRPGGAGFPDTQYF | TGCGCCAGCAGACCCGGGGGGGCAGGGTTCCCAGATACGCAGTATTTT
TRBJ2-1 | TRBV15 | NA | NA | CATSRISRSSYNEQFF | TGTGCCACCAGCAGAATCTCGAGGAGCTCCTACAATGAGCAGTTCTTC
TRBJ1-1 | TRBV6-1 | once | NA | CASSEGAHRTEAFF | TGTGCCAGCAGTGAGGGGGCCCACCGCACTGAAGCTTTCTTT
TRBJ2-3 | TRBV29-1 | NA | TRBD2 | CSGRRGGSSTDTQYF | TGCAGCGGGAGAAGGGGAGGGTCTTCCACAGATACGCAGTATTTT
TRBJ2-7 | TRBV7-3 | NA | TRBD1 | CASSEGQGAGEQYF | TGTGCCAGCAGCGAAGGACAGGGGGCCGGCGAGCAGTACTTC
TRBJ1-2 | TRBV19 | NA | NA | CASSIFLGGAYGYTF | TGTGCCAGTAGTATCTTCCTTGGCGGAGCCTATGGCTACACCTTC
TRBJ1-5 | TRBV19 | few | NA | CASWGRAGNQPQHF | TGTGCCAGTTGGGGACGGGCGGGGAATCAGCCCCAGCATTTT
TRBJ1-5 | TRBV28 | NA | TRBD1 | CASSSYSYRGVFYQPQHF | TGTGCCAGCAGTTCCTACTCTTACAGGGGTGTATTTTATCAGCCCCAGCATTTT
TRBJ1-5 | TRBV28 | once | TRBD1 | CASSFDQGERQPQHF | TGTGCCAGCAGTTTTGACCAGGGGGAACGGCAGCCCCAGCATTTT
TRBJ2-2 | TRBV3-1/TRBV3-2 | NA | TRBD1 | CASSQASGTALRAVSGELFF | TGTGCCAGCAGCCAAGCTTCCGGGACAGCCCTACGAGCGGTTTCCGGGGAGCTGTTTTTT
TRBJ2-4 | TRBV7-8 | NA | TRBD1 | CASSWGQGAVSIQYF | TGTGCCAGCAGCTGGGGACAGGGGGCGGTCAGCATTCAGTACTTC
TRBJ2-5 | TRBV14 | NA | NA | CASSQAKETQYF | TGTGCCAGCAGCCAAGCTAAAGAGACCCAGTACTTC
TRBJ2-3 | TRBV7-3 | once | TRBD1 | CASSSGQGGTDTQYF | TGTGCCAGCAGCTCCGGACAGGGGGGTACAGATACGCAGTATTTT
TRBJ1-6 | TRBV9 | NA | NA | CASSVRQGNSPLHF | TGTGCCAGCAGCGTCCGGCAGGGTAATTCACCCCTCCACTTT
TRBJ2-3 | TRBV7-8 | NA | TRBD2 | CASSLNVGWAGGPDTQYF | TGTGCCAGCAGCTTAAATGTAGGGTGGGCGGGGGGACCCGATACGCAGTATTTT
TRBJ1-4 | TRBV7-9 | NA | TRBD1 | CASSLTGVAKLFF | TGTGCCAGCAGCTTAACAGGGGTTGCAAAACTGTTTTTT
TRBJ1-4 | TRBV2 | NA | NA | CASSSLATNEKLFF | TGTGCCAGCAGTTCTCTTGCAACTAATGAAAAACTGTTTTTT
TRBJ1-2 | TRBV5-4 | NA | TRBD1 | CASRNRDRVWNYGYTF | TGTGCCAGCCGAAACCGGGACAGGGTTTGGAACTATGGCTACACCTTC
TRBJ1-2 | TRBV28 | NA | TRBD1 | CASPNRGRNYGYTF | TGTGCCAGTCCAAATAGGGGGCGAAACTATGGCTACACCTTC
TRBJ1-6 | TRBV5-1 | NA | NA | CASSLDQQSPLHF | TGCGCCAGCAGCTTGGACCAACAATCACCCCTCCACTTT
TRBJ1-4 | TRBV5-1 | NA | TRBD1 | CASSYGPRDSEKLFF | TGCGCCAGCAGCTACGGCCCCCGGGACAGTGAAAAACTGTTTTTT
TRBJ1-1 | TRBV12-3/TRBV12-4 | once | TRBD1 | CASKGDRGAEAFF | TGTGCCAGCAAGGGCGACAGGGGTGCTGAAGCTTTCTTT
TRBJ1-5 | TRBV19 | few | TRBD1 | CASSLHTRQGGNQPQHF | TGTGCCAGTAGTCTTCACACCCGACAGGGAGGCAATCAGCCCCAGCATTTT
TRBJ2-1 | TRBV24-1 | NA | NA | CATSDPRALQDEQFF | TGTGCCACCAGTGACCCCAGGGCGCTTCAGGATGAGCAGTTCTTC
TRBJ2-7 | TRBV30 | NA | TRBD1 | CAWTPTGGYEQYF | TGTGCCTGGACCCCGACAGGGGGCTACGAGCAGTACTTC
TRBJ1-2 | TRBV28 | NA | NA | CASSSLKYGYTF | TGTGCCAGCAGTTCCTTAAAATATGGCTACACCTTC
TRBJ1-2 | TRBV28 | once | NA | CASSFLRRGGGYTF | TGTGCCAGCAGTTTCCTTCGCAGGGGAGGGGGCTACACCTTC
TRBJ1-1 | TRBV28 | NA | TRBD1 | CASRAGTVNTEAFF | TGTGCCAGCAGGGCCGGGACAGTGAACACTGAAGCTTTCTTT
TRBJ1-2 | TRBV28 | NA | NA | CASSPWSQGPGGYTF | TGTGCCAGCAGTCCTTGGTCCCAGGGGCCGGGAGGCTACACCTTC
TRBJ1-2 | TRBV5-1 | NA | TRBD1 | CASSLGQGDSYGYTF | TGCGCCAGCAGCCTGGGACAGGGGGACAGCTATGGCTACACCTTC
TRBJ1-5 | TRBV7-2 | NA | NA | CASSPGLRQPQHF | TGTGCCAGCAGTCCAGGGTTGCGACAGCCCCAGCATTTT
TRBJ2-7 | TRBV6-5 | NA | TRBD1 | CASSYAGQGTYEQYF | TGTGCCAGCAGTTACGCGGGACAGGGGACCTACGAGCAGTACTTC
TRBJ1-1 | TRBV5-1 | few | TRBD1 | CASRRQGENTEAFF | TGCGCCAGCAGACGACAGGGAGAGAACACTGAAGCTTTCTTT
TRBJ1-4 | TRBV2 | NA | TRBD1 | CASSWGDRREANEKLFF | TGTGCCAGCAGTTGGGGGGACAGGAGAGAGGCTAATGAAAAACTGTTTTTT
TRBJ2-7 | TRBV19 | NA | NA | CATQPGRGTYEQYF | TGTGCCACCCAGCCGGGCAGGGGAACCTACGAGCAGTACTTC
TRBJ1-1 | TRBV2 | NA | NA | CASSEALTGVEAFF | TGTGCCAGCAGTGAAGCGCTTACGGGGGTAGAAGCTTTCTTT
TRBJ2-3 | TRBV11-3 | NA | TRBD2 | CASSSGLAGGLTDTQYF | TGTGCCAGCAGCTCGGGACTAGCGGGGGGGCTCACAGATACGCAGTATTTT